One TCR beta chain is described in this entry. Its antigen remains undetermined. The input lacks base qualities; no much larger clone sits a single base away. Taken from the germline V gene, the CDR1 and CDR2 loops are MNHNS and SASEGT. From the cysteine up to the phenylalanine, the CDR3 has a length of 11 residues. The CDR3 DNA has 33 bases and is translated from base 1. This was a case-control study nested in a cohort of healthcare workers in London, UK, who had nasopharyngeal swab PCR tests and blood samples taken every week. Between 23 and 31 March 2020, the week of the UK lockdown, healthcare workers were enrolled and then followed up weekly for as long as 16 weeks. The library was made by 5' RACE. The sequencer was a NextSeq 500. Unique molecular identifiers were attached to individual cDNA molecules in the TCR library protocol so that sequencing error and PCR bias could be corrected. TCR alpha and beta chains were both sequenced, and the abundances of alpha and beta sequences in each sample were closely correlated with each other. Turning to the authors' computational methods: Decombinator V4 was used to perform V gene, J gene and CDR3 annotation of TCR sequences. Expanded TCRs were defined as changing significantly between any two time points under a Poisson model with p below 0.0001. TCR abundances were normalised to the total number of TCRs sequenced per sample and were expressed as counts per million. MAIT TCRs were defined by TRAV1-2 paired with TRAJ12, TRAJ20 or TRAJ33, and iNKT TCRs by TRAV10 paired with TRAJ18. A search of VDJdb, accessed on 1 November 2021, was run for TCRs annotated to CMV, EBV and SARS-CoV-2, with TCRs annotated for multiple antigens excluded. Through fastp at Q25 and MiXCR, TCRdb rebuilt clones from the public reads, retaining in-frame beta chains. Rows are unified per CDR3 protein, each entry keeping the most common DNA and genes. The V and J calls and clone size come from TCRdb's table, not from the authors' own analysis. Counted in this sample were 40,000 to 55,000 distinct CDR3 sequences; 8.5% to 10% of them appeared once. Together, the top ten hold about 8.3% of the sample.

The sample belongs to a study of early T cells in non-severe SARS-CoV-2 infection (dated by TCRdb to the early 2020s). With regard to the full study: TCR sequencing used bulk RNA from unsorted whole blood, so alpha and beta chains could not be paired. Overall results and qualifications from the work: VDJdb matching was skewed toward anti-spike CD8 responses and likely underestimated virus-specific expansions by missing private and CD4 specificities.

This TCR derives from an adult who was a healthcare worker with PCR-confirmed SARS-CoV-2 infection or an uninfected control (not recorded which). The receptor chain draws on TRBV6-1 and TRBJ1-1, with the D gene too uncertain to name. The sample taken for sequencing was whole blood. The DNA sequence is given as TGTGCTCTTAGGGAAACTGCTGAAGCTTTCTTT. This is translated as CALRETAEAFF.